This entry lists 23 T cell receptor beta chains sequenced from one sample in a study of regulatory T cells in long-lasting Graves disease. Through Arm-PCR of CDR3 regions and iRepertoire HTBI primers, TCR beta libraries were built. TCRdb reprocessed the multiplex PCR reads with MiXCR, giving one entry per CDR3 protein. Among approximately 560,000 distinct CDR3 sequences listed, 15% to 20% were seen once. Indicated time point: newly diagnosed GD, antithyroid drugs for less than 3 months. PBMCs were the source of the RNA used for TCR sequencing. These same data were also listed under a study on T cells in Graves' hyperthyroidism and ophthalmopathy.

The sample consisted of peripheral blood mononuclear cells (PBMCs), taken at new diagnosis, from a patient treated with antithyroid drugs. All receptors derive from a man between 18 and 35 years old with Graves disease.

This clonotype was counted at least ten times. The J gene is TRBJ2-1, the V gene TRBV3-1; tentatively, D is TRBD2 (6 bases). V lost 0 bases and J lost 1, with 7 bases in between. The germline gives CDR1 LGHDT, CDR2 YNNKEL (reference sequence). The CDR3 length is 15 residues. The CDR3 reads CASSQDRGSYNEQFF. As DNA, the CDR3 is TGTGCCAGCAGCCAAGATCGGGGGTCCTACAATGAGCAGTTCTTC.

This chain joins TRBV10-2 and TRBJ1-5; 12 bases map to TRBD1. The length of the CDR3 is 15 residues. V shed 6 bases and J 3 bases; nucleotides not matched to a gene: 3. CDR1 and CDR2 from the germline V gene are WSHSY and SAAADI. DNA for the CDR3: TGCGCCAGCAGGGGACAGGGGGCCAACAATCAGCCCCAGCATTTT. It codes for CASRGQGANNQPQHF.

The V call is TRBV19, the J call TRBJ2-6; 14 bases align to TRBD2. V shed 5 bases, J shed 0 bases, and the junction held 3 bases outside the gene matches. This CDR3 spans 18 amino acids. Per germline, CDR1 LNHDA and CDR2 SQIVND (reference sequence). The CDR3 sequence: CASSVGLAGGSGANVLTF. The CDR3, as DNA: TGTGCCAGTAGTGTAGGACTAGCGGGAGGCTCTGGGGCCAACGTCCTGACTTTC.

This clonotype was detected only a few times. V gene TRBV5-1 combines with J gene TRBJ2-1; 13 bases map to TRBD2. J was trimmed by 9 bases and V by 0 bases; bases with no gene match: 3. Germline V gene lookup returns CDR1 SGHRS and CDR2 YFSETQ. This CDR3 is 15 amino acids long. The CDR3 loop is CASSLGTSGSGEQFF. The CDR3 DNA is TGCGCCAGCAGCTTGGGGACTAGCGGGAGTGGTGAGCAGTTCTTC.

This clonotype was observed a single time. This rearrangement joins TRBV2 to TRBJ2-1, with 8 bases fitting TRBD2. Germline V gene lookup returns CDR1 SNHLY and CDR2 FYNNEI. This CDR3 region has 16 residues. With V trimmed by 6 bases and J by 2 bases, 9 bases remained unmatched. The CDR3 protein is CASSQVSGSAYNEQFF. The CDR3 DNA sequence: TGTGCCAGCAGCCAAGTAAGCGGGAGCGCCTACAATGAGCAGTTCTTC.

This clonotype appeared many times. The V call is TRBV28, the J call TRBJ1-5; D possibly corresponds to TRBD1 (5 bases). V lost 4 bases, J lost 11 bases, and 12 bases lay in between. The CDR3 is 12 residues long. The V gene's germline CDR1 is MDHEN and CDR2 SYDVKM. The CDR3 DNA sequence: TGTGCCAGCAGTTCCGCGGGACTGTCCCAGCATTTT. This translates into CASSSAGLSQHF. The full variable domain, completed using reference TRBV28 and TRBJ1-5, is DVKVTQSSRYLVKRTGEKVFLECVQDMDHENMFWYRQDPGLGLRLIYFSYDVKMKEKGDIPEGYSVSREKKERFSLILESASTNQTSMYLCASSSAGLSQHFGDGTRLSIL.

This clonotype has at least ten counts. Written as DNA, the CDR3 is TGTGCCTGGAGTGTACTGGATGAGCAGTTCTTC. Translation gives CAWSVLDEQFF. The V and J genes are TRBV30 and TRBJ2-1; D not resolved. The CDR3 is 11 residues long. Germline lookup yields CDR1 GTSNPN and CDR2 SVGIG (reference sequence). The V gene lost 0 bases and the J gene lost 8 bases, with 5 bases spanning the gap.

Regarding this clonotype: With a much larger clone just one base away, this may be a read error. The rearrangement links TRBV3-1 to TRBJ1-1; TRBD1 matches 10 bases. CDR3 length equals 12 residues. Germline CDR1 LGHDT, CDR2 YNNKEL (reference sequence). Here the CDR3 reads CASSTGQGGASF. Written as DNA, the CDR3 is TGTGCCAGCAGCACCGGACAGGGGGGAGCTTCCTTT.

The V call is TRBV27, the J call TRBJ2-1, with TRBD1 as a possible D gene (6 bases). Germline CDR1 reads MNHEY; CDR2 reads SMNVEV (reference sequence). This CDR3 comprises 16 residues. V lost 2 bases, J lost 4 bases, and 15 bases lay in between. CDR3 bases: TGTGCCAGCAGTTTACAGGGGATTCTCCTTTACAATGAGCAGTTCTTC. The encoded protein is CASSLQGILLYNEQFF.

The sample holds many counts of this clonotype. The J gene is TRBJ2-1, the V gene TRBV12-3 or TRBV12-4; a possible D gene is TRBD1 (6 bases). V was shortened by 5 bases and J by 0 bases, with 8 bases between the two germline ends. CDR3 size: 14 residues. The CDR3 loop reads CASSGDNSYNEQFF. CDR3 DNA sequence: TGTGCCAGCAGTGGGGACAACTCCTACAATGAGCAGTTCTTC.

The chain uses TRBV28 and TRBJ1-1; D call uncertain. V was cut by 2 bases and J by 1 base, with 8 bases left in between. This CDR3 spans 14 amino acids. Germline loops: CDR1 MDHEN, CDR2 SYDVKM. The CDR3 reads CASSLPDKNTEAFF. The DNA for the CDR3 is TGTGCCAGCAGTTTACCTGACAAGAACACTGAAGCTTTCTTT.

This clonotype was counted a few times. V gene TRBV10-2 combines with J gene TRBJ2-5; the match to TRBD2 covers 13 bases. J gave up 5 bases and V 8 bases, and 8 bases lay outside the gene matches. Germline V gives CDR1 WSHSY, CDR2 SAAADI. The CDR3 loop spans 15 amino acids. CDR3 nucleotide sequence: TGCGCCAGCGCCGGACTAGCGGGAGCGGGGGAGACCCAGTACTTC. It codes for CASAGLAGAGETQYF.

This sequence joins TRBV2 and TRBJ2-7, with 8 bases fitting TRBD1. The CDR3 sequence is 13 residues long. The V gene end was trimmed by 6 bases and the J gene end by 3 bases; junction bases not matched to a gene: 4. Looked up from germline, CDR1 is SNHLY and CDR2 is FYNNEI. The CDR3: CASRGQVDYEQYF. The CDR3 DNA sequence: TGTGCCAGCAGGGGACAGGTCGACTACGAGCAGTACTTC.

This clonotype was observed many times. The chain uses TRBV28 and TRBJ2-3, with TRBD2 matching 10 bases. Germline V gene data show CDR1 as MDHEN and CDR2 as SYDVKM. The CDR3 spans 13 residues. The CDR3 DNA reads as TGTACGGCTGGGGCTAGCGGGAGCAATACGCAGTATTTT. Amino acids: CTAGASGSNTQYF.

The chain has TRBV4-1 and TRBJ2-2, with D maybe TRBD2 (5 bases). The V gene lost 9 bases and the J gene lost 0 bases, with 11 bases spanning the gap. Germline values: CDR1 MGHRA, CDR2 YSYEKL. The CDR3 has 14 amino acids. The CDR3 is CASNTGTNTGELFF. The CDR3 DNA sequence: TGCGCCAGTAACACCGGGACGAACACCGGGGAGCTGTTTTTT.

This clonotype appeared many times. The chain uses TRBV30 and TRBJ1-5; D possibly corresponds to TRBD1 (5 bases). Looked up from germline, CDR1 is GTSNPN and CDR2 is SVGIG (reference sequence). V was clipped by 7 bases and J by 2 bases, with 18 bases between them. CDR3 length: 15 amino acids. The CDR3 nucleotides read TGTGCCTACGGGGGAGATCCTACGGGCAATCAGCCCCAGCATTTT. As protein: CAYGGDPTGNQPQHF.

This clonotype has ten or more counts. The chain joins TRBV7-6 to TRBJ2-3, with D possibly called TRBD1 or TRBD2 (7 bases each). The CDR3 has 17 amino acids. The germline V gene has CDR1 SGHVS and CDR2 FNYEAQ. V lost 3 bases and J lost 1, with 17 bases in between. This CDR3 is CASSFSTGRDGTDTQYF. The DNA of the CDR3 is TGTGCCAGCAGCTTTTCGACAGGGAGGGACGGCACAGATACGCAGTATTTT.

This clonotype was observed at least ten times. This rearrangement joins TRBV29-1 to TRBJ2-5, with 10 bases fitting TRBD2. The CDR3 length is 15 residues. Germline assignment: CDR1 SQVTM and CDR2 ANQGSEA. J lost 1 base, V lost 5 bases, and 7 bases had no gene match. CDR3 sequence (DNA): TGCAGCGTTTCTCTAGCGGGAGAGCCCCAAGAGACCCAGTACTTC. Its translation is CSVSLAGEPQETQYF. Complete variable domain (other parts from reference TRBV29-1 and TRBJ2-5): SAVISQKPSRDICQRGTSLTIQCQVDSQVTMMFWYRQQPGQSLTLIATANQGSEATYESGFVIDKFPISRPNLTFSTLTVSNMSPEDSSIYLCSVSLAGEPQETQYFGPGTRLLVL.

This clonotype showed up many times. The chain carries TRBV7-2 and TRBJ2-7; D possibly matches TRBD1 or TRBD2 (5 bases each). The CDR3 covers 13 residues. CDR1 and CDR2 (germline): SGHTA, FQGNSA. Trimming stripped 4 bases from V and 4 bases from J, with 11 bases between. The CDR3 is CASSSRDLYEQYF. In DNA form, the CDR3 reads TGTGCCAGCAGCTCCCGGGACCTTTACGAGCAGTACTTC.

This chain joins TRBV12-3 or TRBV12-4 and TRBJ2-1, with D tentatively TRBD1 (6 bases). CDR3 size: 15 residues. V was clipped by 7 bases and J by 6 bases, with 19 bases between them. The CDR3 region has the DNA TGTGCCAGCACACGTCCCGGGACACCAAGCAATGAGCAGTTCTTC. As protein: CASTRPGTPSNEQFF.

The sample holds a few counts of this clonotype. The V and J genes are TRBV27 and TRBJ1-5; perhaps TRBD1 as D (5 bases). The CDR3 runs 15 residues. Germline loops: CDR1 MNHEY, CDR2 SMNVEV (reference sequence). V was clipped by 3 bases and J by 7 bases, with 16 bases between them. This CDR3 is CASSFGGGGIQPQHF. CDR3 bases: TGTGCCAGCAGTTTTGGAGGTGGGGGGATCCAGCCCCAGCATTTT.

Ten or more counts support this clonotype. The genes are TRBV28 and TRBJ2-7; D remains ambiguous. CDR3 length: 14 residues. Germline V gives CDR1 MDHEN, CDR2 SYDVKM. V shed 5 bases and J shed 3 bases, with 14 bases lying between them. CDR3 amino acids: CASSQVPGHYEQYF. The CDR3 bases are TGTGCCAGCAGTCAGGTTCCGGGCCACTACGAGCAGTACTTC.

This clonotype was detected a few times. The chain combines TRBV7-2 with TRBJ2-7; D gene uncertain. Germline V lookup: CDR1 SGHTA, CDR2 FQGNSA. Trimming removed 2 bases from V and 6 bases from J, with 17 bases in between. The length of the CDR3 is 15 residues. CDR3 residues: CASSLNLARGSEQYF. The DNA for the CDR3 is TGTGCCAGCAGCTTAAATCTCGCTAGAGGTAGCGAGCAGTACTTC.